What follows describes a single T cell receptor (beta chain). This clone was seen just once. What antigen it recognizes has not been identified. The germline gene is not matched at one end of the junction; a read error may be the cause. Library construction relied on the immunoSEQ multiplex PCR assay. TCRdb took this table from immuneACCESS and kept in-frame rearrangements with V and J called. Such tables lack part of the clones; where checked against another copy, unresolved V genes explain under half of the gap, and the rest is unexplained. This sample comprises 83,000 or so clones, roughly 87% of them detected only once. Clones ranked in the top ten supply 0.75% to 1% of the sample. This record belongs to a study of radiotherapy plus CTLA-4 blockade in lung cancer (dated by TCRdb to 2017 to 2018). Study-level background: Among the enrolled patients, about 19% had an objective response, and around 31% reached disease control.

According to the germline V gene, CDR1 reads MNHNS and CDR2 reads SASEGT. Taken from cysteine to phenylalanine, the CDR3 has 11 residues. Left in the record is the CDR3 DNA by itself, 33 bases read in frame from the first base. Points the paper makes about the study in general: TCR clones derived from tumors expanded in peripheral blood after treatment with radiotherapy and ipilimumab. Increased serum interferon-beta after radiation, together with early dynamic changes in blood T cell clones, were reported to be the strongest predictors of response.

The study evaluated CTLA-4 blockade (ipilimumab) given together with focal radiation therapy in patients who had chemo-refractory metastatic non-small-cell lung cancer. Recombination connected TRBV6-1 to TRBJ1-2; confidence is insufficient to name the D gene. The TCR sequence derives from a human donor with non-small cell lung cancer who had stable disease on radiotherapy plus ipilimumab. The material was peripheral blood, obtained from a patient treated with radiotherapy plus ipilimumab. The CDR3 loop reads CASSERLDAIF. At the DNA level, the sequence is TGTGCCAGCAGTGAAAGGTTGGACGCCATCTTC.